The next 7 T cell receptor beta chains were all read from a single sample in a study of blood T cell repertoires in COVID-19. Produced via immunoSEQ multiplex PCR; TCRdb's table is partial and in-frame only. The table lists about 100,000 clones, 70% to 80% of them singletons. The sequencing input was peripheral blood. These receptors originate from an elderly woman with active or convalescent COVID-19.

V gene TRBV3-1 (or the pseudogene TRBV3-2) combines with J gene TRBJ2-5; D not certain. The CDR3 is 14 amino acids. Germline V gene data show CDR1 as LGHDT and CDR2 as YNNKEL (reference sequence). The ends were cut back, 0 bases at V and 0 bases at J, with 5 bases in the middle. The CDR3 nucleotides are TGTGCCAGCAGCCAAGAAGAGCACCAAGAGACCCAGTACTTC. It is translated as CASSQEEHQETQYF.

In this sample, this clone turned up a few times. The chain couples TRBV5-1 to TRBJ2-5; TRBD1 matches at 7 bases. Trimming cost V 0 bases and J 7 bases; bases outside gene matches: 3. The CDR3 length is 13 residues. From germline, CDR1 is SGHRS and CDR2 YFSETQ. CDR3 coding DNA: TGCGCCAGCAGCTTGGAGGGGGCTGGGACCCAGTACTTC. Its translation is CASSLEGAGTQYF.

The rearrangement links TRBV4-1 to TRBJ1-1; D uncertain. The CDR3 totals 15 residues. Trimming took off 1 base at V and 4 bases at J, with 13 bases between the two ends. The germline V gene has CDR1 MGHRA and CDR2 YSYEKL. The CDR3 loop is CASSQAPIPSTEAFF. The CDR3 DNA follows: TGCGCCAGCAGCCAAGCACCGATTCCGAGCACTGAAGCTTTCTTT.

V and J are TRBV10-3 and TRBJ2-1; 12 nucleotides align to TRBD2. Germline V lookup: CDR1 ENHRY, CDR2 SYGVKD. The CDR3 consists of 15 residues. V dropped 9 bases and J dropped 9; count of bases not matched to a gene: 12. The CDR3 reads CAIESGLAGSGEQFF. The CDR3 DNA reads TGTGCCATTGAGTCAGGACTAGCGGGATCTGGTGAGCAGTTCTTC.

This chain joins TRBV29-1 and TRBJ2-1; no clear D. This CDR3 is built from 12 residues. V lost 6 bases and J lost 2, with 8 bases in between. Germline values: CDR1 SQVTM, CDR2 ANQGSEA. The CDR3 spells CSVNGAYNEQFF. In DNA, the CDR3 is TGCAGCGTGAACGGAGCCTACAATGAGCAGTTCTTC.

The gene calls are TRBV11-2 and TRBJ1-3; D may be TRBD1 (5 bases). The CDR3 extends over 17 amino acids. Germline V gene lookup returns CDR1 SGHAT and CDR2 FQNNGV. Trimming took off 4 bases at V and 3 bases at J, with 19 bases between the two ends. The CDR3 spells CASSSLHEGVGGNTIYF. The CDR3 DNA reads TGTGCCAGCAGCTCCCTCCACGAAGGGGTGGGTGGAAACACCATATATTTT.

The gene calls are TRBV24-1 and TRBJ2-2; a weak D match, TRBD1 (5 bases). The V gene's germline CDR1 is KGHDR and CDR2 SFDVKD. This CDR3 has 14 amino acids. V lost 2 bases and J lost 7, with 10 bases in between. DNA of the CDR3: TGTGCCACCAGTGATTCCCCAGGGCGCGGGGAGCTGTTTTTT. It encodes CATSDSPGRGELFF.